The text below deals with one T cell receptor beta chain. The data were taken from a study of blood T cell repertoires in COVID-19. Two negative PCRs, clearance, or symptom resolution were required of recovered Cohort 3 donors. Clones were sequenced by immunoSEQ multiplex PCR, and TCRdb holds only the in-frame ones, with some missing. The data hold a few hundred thousand clones, with roughly 85% observed a single time. The clonotype originates from a man younger than 40 who had recovered from COVID-19. The sequencing sample was made of PBMCs or T cells enriched from blood (not recorded which).

The CDR3 nucleotides read TGTGCCAGGCCGGAAGGGGGCCGCGACTATGGCTACACCTTC. It translates to CARPEGGRDYGYTF. The chain is built from TRBV2 and TRBJ1-2; 7 bases line up with TRBD1. CDR1 SNHLY and CDR2 FYNNEI come from the germline V gene. With 9 bases clipped from V and 3 bases from J, the junction kept 10 bases outside the gene matches. The CDR3 runs 14 residues.